The rows below give T cell receptor beta chains drawn from one sample of a study of tumor-infiltrating lymphocytes in primary liver carcinoma. MiXCR, run by TCRdb on the multiplex PCR reads, gives a single entry per CDR3 protein. The sample contains around 47,000 distinct CDR3 sequences, 73% of which appear only once. Sequencing was carried out using liver tumor tissue from sampling region 2. The receptors were gathered from a man aged 40-55 years with primary liver carcinoma and hepatitis B virus infection. CDR3s include the opening cysteine and the closing phenylalanine or tryptophan. D genes are given only for firm matches. Expanded clones are given a class, and other clones once, few, many or no size at all.

clone size: NA; V gene: TRBV6-6; D gene: NA; J gene: TRBJ2-7; CDR3 protein: CASSYSGPAGLSSYKQYF; CDR3 DNA: TGTGCCAGCAGTTACTCCGGTCCAGCGGGCTTAAGCTCCTACAAGCAGTACTTC
clone size: few; V gene: TRBV19; D gene: NA; J gene: TRBJ2-6; CDR3 protein: CASKFSGANVLTF; CDR3 DNA: TGTGCTAGTAAGTTCTCTGGGGCCAACGTCCTGACTTTC
clone size: NA; V gene: TRBV6-5; D gene: NA; J gene: TRBJ2-2; CDR3 protein: CATSYSRKREKLLF; CDR3 DNA: TGTGCCACCAGTTACTCGAGGAAACGTGAGAAGCTACTTTTT
clone size: NA; V gene: TRBV10-2; D gene: NA; J gene: TRBJ2-3; CDR3 protein: CAISHTDTQYF; CDR3 DNA: TGCGCCATCAGTCACACAGATACACAGTATTTT
clone size: many; V gene: TRBV7-9; D gene: NA; J gene: TRBJ1-1; CDR3 protein: CASSLGVETEAFF; CDR3 DNA: TGTGCCAGCAGCTTGGGGGTTGAAACTGAAGCTTTCTTT
clone size: NA; V gene: TRBV10-3; D gene: NA; J gene: TRBJ1-1; CDR3 protein: CATSDRPGGDTEAFF; CDR3 DNA: TGTGCCACCAGTGACCGGCCTGGAGGGGACACTGAAGCTTTCTTT
clone size: NA; V gene: TRBV11-3; D gene: NA; J gene: TRBJ2-2; CDR3 protein: CASSLDFTQELFF; CDR3 DNA: TGTGCCAGCAGCTTAGACTTCACCCAGGAGCTATTTTTT
clone size: NA; V gene: TRBV12-3/TRBV12-4; D gene: TRBD1; J gene: TRBJ1-1; CDR3 protein: CASSLWDRGRNAEAFF; CDR3 DNA: TGTGCCAGCAGTTTATGGGACAGGGGCAGGAACGCTGAAGCTTTCTTT
clone size: NA; V gene: TRBV11-2; D gene: TRBD1; J gene: TRBJ2-6; CDR3 protein: CAGSLGGDRGISLSEANVLTF; CDR3 DNA: TGTGCCGGCAGCCTGGGGGGAGACAGGGGCATTTCCCTCTCTGAGGCCAACGTCCTGACTTTC
clone size: few; V gene: TRBV6-1; D gene: NA; J gene: TRBJ1-1; CDR3 protein: CASSEAQLSRLNTEAFF; CDR3 DNA: TGTGCCAGCAGTGAAGCGCAATTAAGCAGACTGAACACTGAAGCTTTCTTT
clone size: few; V gene: TRBV5-1; D gene: TRBD1; J gene: TRBJ2-2; CDR3 protein: CASRDRVLNTGKLFF; CDR3 DNA: TGCGCCAGCAGGGACAGGGTCCTGAACACCGGGAAGCTGTTTTTT
clone size: NA; V gene: TRBV29-1; D gene: NA; J gene: TRBJ2-5; CDR3 protein: CSDIQGTGETQYF; CDR3 DNA: TGCAGTGACATACAGGGCACGGGAGAGACCCAGTACTTC
clone size: NA; V gene: TRBV5-1; D gene: NA; J gene: TRBJ2-2; CDR3 protein: CASSSAGPNTGELFF; CDR3 DNA: TGCGCCAGCAGCTCGGCGGGTCCAAACACCGGGGAGCTGTTTTTT
clone size: NA; V gene: TRBV30; D gene: NA; J gene: TRBJ2-7; CDR3 protein: CVWSVGTASYEQYF; CDR3 DNA: TGTGTCTGGAGTGTAGGGACGGCTAGCTACGAGCAGTATTTC
clone size: NA; V gene: TRBV9; D gene: NA; J gene: TRBJ2-7; CDR3 protein: CASSVGSQSSYEQYF; CDR3 DNA: TGTGCCAGCAGCGTAGGGTCACAAAGCTCCTACGAGCAGTACTTC
clone size: NA; V gene: TRBV11-2; D gene: NA; J gene: TRBJ2-1; CDR3 protein: CTSSLRMGRDEQFF; CDR3 DNA: TGTACCAGCAGCTTAAGGATGGGGCGGGATGAGCAGTTCTTC
clone size: NA; V gene: TRBV11-2; D gene: NA; J gene: TRBJ2-7; CDR3 protein: CASSRGTDEQYF; CDR3 DNA: TGTGCCAGCAGCAGGGGGACTGACGAGCAATACTTC
clone size: many; V gene: TRBV14; D gene: NA; J gene: TRBJ1-6; CDR3 protein: CASSQTGRNSPLHF; CDR3 DNA: TGTGCCAGCAGCCAAACAGGCCGAAATTCACCCCTCCACTTT